The following is a T cell receptor beta chain sequence with its context. This entry belongs to a study of blood T cell repertoires in COVID-19. The overall study: Acute and convalescent COVID-19 samples came from the United States, Italy and Spain. Nucleic acid was either cDNA or gDNA, and it came from T cells, B-cell-depleted T cells, or PBMCs.

Germline CDR1 and CDR2: SSHAT and FNYEAQ (reference sequence). V was shortened by 5 bases and J by 3 bases, with 10 bases between the two germline ends. This CDR3 contains 14 residues. Authors' methods: Quantification of nucleated cells was approximated via reference gene primer amplification. Libraries were prepared by immunoSEQ multiplex PCR; TCRdb keeps only in-frame clonotypes and omits some of them. Clone size and the V and J calls come from that table; the DNA yielded D and trimming. The sample lists over 200,000 clones; 65% to 85% were seen once. The sample consisted of peripheral blood. The source is an elderly man with acute or convalescent COVID-19. This chain uses TRBV7-7 with TRBJ2-2; a weak D match, TRBD2 (6 bases). CDR3 amino acids: CASSEGLDTGELFF. As DNA, the CDR3 is TGTGCCAGCAGCGAGGGACTTGACACCGGGGAGCTGTTTTTT.